Sequencing of this T cell receptor beta chain was carried out in a study of T cell responses to AZD1222 COVID-19 vaccine. Study information: Analyses pooled second doses at about 4 or about 12 weeks.

Study-level points and caveats: Targeting of unmutated variant regions was reportedly seen in nearly half of spike-specific TCRs. Females outnumbered males among donors, who were mostly white British; clonal diversity was possibly underestimated. Regions 160-218 and 743-854 dominated among vaccine-associated CD4 TCRs spanning spike.

The table came from immunoSEQ multiplex PCR; TCRdb's copy has only in-frame clones and leaves some out. The table has about 86,000 clones, approximately 85% seen once. Concerning this clone itself: Its antigen remains unknown.

Germline CDR1 reads LGHDT; CDR2 reads YNNKEL (reference sequence). The V gene lost 2 bases and the J gene lost 6 bases, with 25 bases spanning the gap. The CDR3 sequence is 19 residues long. The chain employs TRBV3-1 (or the pseudogene TRBV3-2) and TRBJ2-2, with D perhaps given as TRBD1 or TRBD2 (5 bases each). This clonotype was obtained from an adult in good health. Here the sequenced sample was peripheral blood, taken on day 0 of AZD1222 vaccination. The CDR3 loop is CASSQPVQGVRWPPGELFF. As DNA, the CDR3 is TGTGCCAGCAGCCAACCAGTGCAGGGAGTAAGGTGGCCACCCGGGGAGCTGTTTTTT.